A selection of T cell receptor beta chains follows, all from one sample in a study of blood T cell repertoires in COVID-19. Repertoires were generated with immunoSEQ multiplex PCR, while TCRdb's copy carries only in-frame clones and drops some. The table lists approximately 210,000 clones, 84% of them singletons, with 7.8% in the top ten. Material for sequencing was peripheral blood. These receptors were obtained from a woman of 80 years or more with COVID-19, enrolled during active disease. Both conserved end residues are part of each CDR3. D genes are given only for firm matches. Clone size appears in some rows only: once, few, many, or a class for an expanded clone.

clone_size: .; j_call: TRBJ1-4; v_call: TRBV10-3; d_call: .; cdr3_nt: TGTGCCATCAGGGGGGCCTCTAATGAAAAACTGTTTTTT; cdr3_aa: CAIRGASNEKLFF
clone_size: once; j_call: TRBJ2-5; v_call: TRBV15; d_call: TRBD1; cdr3_nt: TGTGCCACCAGCAGAGTGGACAGGGCCTCCGCGGCCCAGTACTTC; cdr3_aa: CATSRVDRASAAQYF
clone_size: once; j_call: TRBJ2-2; v_call: TRBV19; d_call: .; cdr3_nt: TGTGCCAGTACCCACATGCGCAGCGGCAACACCGGGGAGCTGTTTTTT; cdr3_aa: CASTHMRSGNTGELFF
clone_size: .; j_call: TRBJ1-2; v_call: TRBV13; d_call: .; cdr3_nt: TGTGCCAGCAGCTTAAAACCAGACTATGGCTACACCTTC; cdr3_aa: CASSLKPDYGYTF
clone_size: .; j_call: TRBJ1-6; v_call: TRBV6-5; d_call: .; cdr3_nt: TGTGCCAGCAGTTACGAAACGGGTCTCAATTCACCCCTCCACTTT; cdr3_aa: CASSYETGLNSPLHF
clone_size: once; j_call: TRBJ1-5; v_call: TRBV19; d_call: .; cdr3_nt: TGTGCCAGTAGGACGACAGCTGGGAATCAGCCCCAGCATTTT; cdr3_aa: CASRTTAGNQPQHF
clone_size: .; j_call: TRBJ2-7; v_call: TRBV18; d_call: .; cdr3_nt: TGTGCCAGCAAATCCGTCTCCTACGAGCAGTACTTC; cdr3_aa: CASKSVSYEQYF
clone_size: .; j_call: TRBJ2-3; v_call: TRBV7-2; d_call: TRBD2; cdr3_nt: TGTGCCAGCAGCTTCGGGACTAGTGCAGATACGCAGTATTTT; cdr3_aa: CASSFGTSADTQYF
clone_size: .; j_call: TRBJ2-7; v_call: TRBV11-2; d_call: .; cdr3_nt: TGTGCCAGCAGCTTAGACCCGCAGTCCTACGAGCAGTACTTC; cdr3_aa: CASSLDPQSYEQYF
clone_size: .; j_call: TRBJ2-2; v_call: TRBV7-2; d_call: .; cdr3_nt: TGTGCCAGCAGGAGCGCGAACACCGGGGAGCTGTTTTTT; cdr3_aa: CASRSANTGELFF
clone_size: few; j_call: TRBJ1-2; v_call: TRBV5-5; d_call: TRBD1; cdr3_nt: TGTGCCAGCAGCCTTTCACAGGGGGCGTACTATGGCTACACCTTC; cdr3_aa: CASSLSQGAYYGYTF
clone_size: .; j_call: TRBJ2-5; v_call: TRBV6-5; d_call: .; cdr3_nt: TGTGCCAGCAGGCCCGCGGGGGCGAAGGAGACCCAGTACTTC; cdr3_aa: CASRPAGAKETQYF
clone_size: .; j_call: TRBJ2-7; v_call: TRBV19; d_call: TRBD2; cdr3_nt: TGTGCCAGTAGTAAAAGCGGGGGAGCCTCCTACGAGCAGTACTTC; cdr3_aa: CASSKSGGASYEQYF
clone_size: .; j_call: TRBJ1-4; v_call: TRBV7-9; d_call: TRBD1; cdr3_nt: TGTGCCAGCAGCTCAATGACAGGGGCGTATGCAACTAATGAAAAACTGTTTTTT; cdr3_aa: CASSSMTGAYATNEKLFF
clone_size: .; j_call: TRBJ1-5; v_call: TRBV28; d_call: TRBD1; cdr3_nt: TGTGCCAGCAGCCCGGGACAGGGGACGGGCAATCAGCCCCAGCATTTT; cdr3_aa: CASSPGQGTGNQPQHF
clone_size: once; j_call: TRBJ1-1; v_call: TRBV18; d_call: .; cdr3_nt: TGTGCCAGCTCCCCGGGGGGTAGGAACACTGAAGCTTTCTTT; cdr3_aa: CASSPGGRNTEAFF
clone_size: .; j_call: TRBJ1-5; v_call: TRBV7-9; d_call: .; cdr3_nt: TGTGCCAGCAGCTTAGTGGGGCCGCACCATCAGCCCCAGCATTTT; cdr3_aa: CASSLVGPHHQPQHF
clone_size: .; j_call: TRBJ2-5; v_call: TRBV5-1; d_call: TRBD2; cdr3_nt: TGCGCCAGCAGCTATAGCGGGAGCGGGCGGCAAGAGACCCAGTACTTC; cdr3_aa: CASSYSGSGRQETQYF
clone_size: .; j_call: TRBJ2-5; v_call: TRBV7-9; d_call: .; cdr3_nt: TGTGCCAGCAGTAACAGGGAAGAGACCCAGTACTTC; cdr3_aa: CASSNREETQYF
clone_size: .; j_call: TRBJ1-1; v_call: TRBV28; d_call: TRBD1; cdr3_nt: TGTGCCAGCACCCCTGGGACAGGGAACACTGAAGCTTTCTTT; cdr3_aa: CASTPGTGNTEAFF
clone_size: .; j_call: TRBJ1-4; v_call: TRBV18; d_call: .; cdr3_nt: TGTGCCAGCTCACCCGAGGGAGAGAATGAAAAACTGTTTTTT; cdr3_aa: CASSPEGENEKLFF
clone_size: .; j_call: TRBJ2-1; v_call: TRBV27; d_call: TRBD2; cdr3_nt: TGTGCCAGCCGGGGGGGGCTTACTAATGAGCAGTTCTTC; cdr3_aa: CASRGGLTNEQFF
clone_size: .; j_call: TRBJ1-5; v_call: TRBV15; d_call: .; cdr3_nt: TGTGCCACCACCAACGCGGGGGGCCAGCCCCAGCATTTT; cdr3_aa: CATTNAGGQPQHF
clone_size: .; j_call: TRBJ1-2; v_call: TRBV5-1; d_call: .; cdr3_nt: TGCGCCAGCAGCTCACCGGGACAAGGAGGCTACACCTTC; cdr3_aa: CASSSPGQGGYTF
clone_size: .; j_call: TRBJ1-5; v_call: TRBV6-1; d_call: .; cdr3_nt: TGTGCCAGCAGTGATTCAGGGGACAATCAGCCCCAGCATTTT; cdr3_aa: CASSDSGDNQPQHF
clone_size: .; j_call: TRBJ1-1; v_call: TRBV9; d_call: .; cdr3_nt: TGTGCCAGCAGCGTAGCTGTGAACACTGAAGCTTTCTTT; cdr3_aa: CASSVAVNTEAFF
clone_size: .; j_call: TRBJ2-7; v_call: TRBV6-6; d_call: TRBD1; cdr3_nt: TGTGCCAGCAGTTACCCGAGGGGGCTGAGTTACGAGCAGTACTTC; cdr3_aa: CASSYPRGLSYEQYF
clone_size: .; j_call: TRBJ1-1; v_call: TRBV2; d_call: TRBD1; cdr3_nt: TGTGCCAGCAGTGACAGGGGGCGGCTCACTGAAGCTTTCTTT; cdr3_aa: CASSDRGRLTEAFF
clone_size: .; j_call: TRBJ1-6; v_call: TRBV6-1; d_call: .; cdr3_nt: TGTGCCAGCAGTGAACGGGGTAGTCAGGTCCGATCACCCCTCCACTTT; cdr3_aa: CASSERGSQVRSPLHF
clone_size: once; j_call: TRBJ1-1; v_call: TRBV3-1/TRBV3-2; d_call: .; cdr3_nt: TGTGCCAGCAGCCAACCAAACACTGAAGCTTTCTTT; cdr3_aa: CASSQPNTEAFF
clone_size: .; j_call: TRBJ1-4; v_call: TRBV5-1; d_call: .; cdr3_nt: TGCGCCAGCAGCAACCGGGATCTTAATGAAAAACTGTTTTTT; cdr3_aa: CASSNRDLNEKLFF
clone_size: .; j_call: TRBJ1-2; v_call: TRBV18; d_call: TRBD1; cdr3_nt: TGTGCCAGCTCACCATCAGGGGGCGGTTATGGCTACACCTTC; cdr3_aa: CASSPSGGGYGYTF
clone_size: .; j_call: TRBJ2-1; v_call: TRBV5-1; d_call: .; cdr3_nt: TGCGCCAGCAGCTTAACCTCGGGGGGCAGTTATAACAATGAGCAGTTCTTC; cdr3_aa: CASSLTSGGSYNNEQFF
clone_size: once; j_call: TRBJ1-2; v_call: TRBV27; d_call: .; cdr3_nt: TGTGCCACCCGACAGACGGATGGCTACACCTTC; cdr3_aa: CATRQTDGYTF
clone_size: .; j_call: TRBJ1-6; v_call: TRBV5-4; d_call: TRBD1; cdr3_nt: TGTGCCAGCAGCTTGGAAGGGGGCAGGGTAGGATCACCCCTCCACTTT; cdr3_aa: CASSLEGGRVGSPLHF
clone_size: .; j_call: TRBJ1-5; v_call: TRBV27; d_call: .; cdr3_nt: TGTGCCAGCATAGCGGAGGGAGATAGCAATCAGCCCCAGCATTTT; cdr3_aa: CASIAEGDSNQPQHF
clone_size: .; j_call: TRBJ2-5; v_call: TRBV6-5; d_call: TRBD1; cdr3_nt: TGTGCCAGCAGTTTTCCGGGACAGACTTCGGCGGCCCAGTACTTC; cdr3_aa: CASSFPGQTSAAQYF
clone_size: once; j_call: TRBJ1-1; v_call: TRBV18; d_call: .; cdr3_nt: TGTGCCAGCTCACCATCCATAATAAGCGACCGATTGAACACTGAAGCTTTCTTT; cdr3_aa: CASSPSIISDRLNTEAFF
clone_size: .; j_call: TRBJ2-2; v_call: TRBV5-1; d_call: TRBD1; cdr3_nt: TGCGCCAGCAGCATTCGCCCGACAGGGTCGAACACCGGGGAGCTGTTTTTT; cdr3_aa: CASSIRPTGSNTGELFF
clone_size: few; j_call: TRBJ1-5; v_call: TRBV28; d_call: TRBD1; cdr3_nt: TGTGCCAGCAGTTTACAGGGGGGTAGCAATCAGCCCCAGCATTTT; cdr3_aa: CASSLQGGSNQPQHF
clone_size: .; j_call: TRBJ1-3; v_call: TRBV24-1; d_call: .; cdr3_nt: TGTGCCACCAGTGACCCACAGGGAACTGGAAACACCATATATTTT; cdr3_aa: CATSDPQGTGNTIYF
clone_size: .; j_call: TRBJ2-5; v_call: TRBV19; d_call: TRBD2; cdr3_nt: TGTGCCAGTAGCGGGGGGGCCATTGAAGAGACCCAGTACTTC; cdr3_aa: CASSGGAIEETQYF
clone_size: .; j_call: TRBJ2-7; v_call: TRBV20-1; d_call: TRBD2; cdr3_nt: TGCAGTGCTAGTGGCAATCTGATAGCGGGTTCGGGCTACGAGCAGTACTTC; cdr3_aa: CSASGNLIAGSGYEQYF
clone_size: .; j_call: TRBJ2-5; v_call: TRBV3-1/TRBV3-2; d_call: .; cdr3_nt: TGTGCCAGCAGCCAAGTAAAGACCCAGTACTTC; cdr3_aa: CASSQVKTQYF
clone_size: .; j_call: TRBJ1-2; v_call: TRBV6-1; d_call: TRBD1; cdr3_nt: TGTGCCAGCAGTGAAAGGGACAGGACTTTTTCCTATGGCTACACCTTC; cdr3_aa: CASSERDRTFSYGYTF
clone_size: .; j_call: TRBJ2-5; v_call: TRBV27; d_call: TRBD1; cdr3_nt: TGTGCCAGCGGAAAAGCAGGGGGCCCGGTGACCCAGTACTTC; cdr3_aa: CASGKAGGPVTQYF
clone_size: .; j_call: TRBJ1-5; v_call: TRBV7-8; d_call: .; cdr3_nt: TGTGCCAGCAGCTTAGGCCAGGGCCAACAGCCCCAGCATTTT; cdr3_aa: CASSLGQGQQPQHF
clone_size: .; j_call: TRBJ2-5; v_call: TRBV27; d_call: TRBD2; cdr3_nt: TGTGCCAGCAGTTTCGGGGGGTTGGGAGAGACCCAGTACTTC; cdr3_aa: CASSFGGLGETQYF
clone_size: .; j_call: TRBJ1-1; v_call: TRBV6-5; d_call: .; cdr3_nt: TGTGCCAGCAGCATTATTGGAGTTTTTAGCGAAGCTTTCTTT; cdr3_aa: CASSIIGVFSEAFF
clone_size: .; j_call: TRBJ1-5; v_call: TRBV5-1; d_call: .; cdr3_nt: TGCGCCAGCAGCCCGGGGGGGGCCGATCAGCCCCAGCATTTT; cdr3_aa: CASSPGGADQPQHF
clone_size: .; j_call: TRBJ1-2; v_call: TRBV2; d_call: TRBD1; cdr3_nt: TGTGCCGGAGCCGACAGGGGGAGTGGCTACACCTTC; cdr3_aa: CAGADRGSGYTF
clone_size: once; j_call: TRBJ1-2; v_call: TRBV3-1/TRBV3-2; d_call: .; cdr3_nt: TGTGCCAGCAGCCAAGTCGGGTATGGCTACACCTTC; cdr3_aa: CASSQVGYGYTF
clone_size: .; j_call: TRBJ1-5; v_call: TRBV19; d_call: .; cdr3_nt: TGTGCCAGTAGTACTATGGGGGGAAATCAGCCCCAGCATTTT; cdr3_aa: CASSTMGGNQPQHF
clone_size: .; j_call: TRBJ1-4; v_call: TRBV7-9; d_call: TRBD1; cdr3_nt: TGTGCCAGCAGTTCCTCACAGGGGGAAAAACTGTTTTTT; cdr3_aa: CASSSSQGEKLFF
clone_size: .; j_call: TRBJ2-7; v_call: TRBV12-3/TRBV12-4; d_call: .; cdr3_nt: TGTGCCAGCAGAGCCCAGGGGTTCTACGAGCAGTACTTC; cdr3_aa: CASRAQGFYEQYF
clone_size: .; j_call: TRBJ2-5; v_call: TRBV28; d_call: TRBD2; cdr3_nt: TGTGCCAGCAGTCCACCTCCGGCGGGGGGGACCCAGTACTTC; cdr3_aa: CASSPPPAGGTQYF
clone_size: .; j_call: TRBJ1-4; v_call: TRBV6-6; d_call: TRBD1; cdr3_nt: TGTGCCAGCAGTGGGACAGAGCTATTTGGGGAAAAACTGTTTTTT; cdr3_aa: CASSGTELFGEKLFF
clone_size: .; j_call: TRBJ2-5; v_call: TRBV6-5; d_call: .; cdr3_nt: TGTGCCAGCGATCTAAACTCGAGGGAGACCCAGTACTTC; cdr3_aa: CASDLNSRETQYF
clone_size: .; j_call: TRBJ2-1; v_call: TRBV5-1; d_call: TRBD2; cdr3_nt: TGCGCCAGCAGCTTGGGTGGGACTAGCGGAATTTTTTACAATGAGCAGTTCTTC; cdr3_aa: CASSLGGTSGIFYNEQFF
clone_size: .; j_call: TRBJ2-6; v_call: TRBV11-1; d_call: TRBD1; cdr3_nt: TGTGCCAGCAGCTGGACAGGGGCTGGGGCCAACGTCCTGACTTTC; cdr3_aa: CASSWTGAGANVLTF